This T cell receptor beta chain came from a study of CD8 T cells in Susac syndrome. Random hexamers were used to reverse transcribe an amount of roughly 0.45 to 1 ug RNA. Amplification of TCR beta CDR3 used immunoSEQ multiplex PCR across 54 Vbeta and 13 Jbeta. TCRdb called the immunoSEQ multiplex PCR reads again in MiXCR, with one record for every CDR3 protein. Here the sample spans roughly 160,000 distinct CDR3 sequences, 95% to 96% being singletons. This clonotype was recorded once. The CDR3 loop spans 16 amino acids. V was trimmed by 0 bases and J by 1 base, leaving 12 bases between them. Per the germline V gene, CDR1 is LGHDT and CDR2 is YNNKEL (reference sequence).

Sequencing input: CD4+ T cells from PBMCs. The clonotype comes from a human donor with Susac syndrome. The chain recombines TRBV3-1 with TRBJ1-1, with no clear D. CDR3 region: CASSQEGWTGNTEAFF. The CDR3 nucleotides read TGTGCCAGCAGCCAAGAGGGCTGGACGGGGAACACTGAAGCTTTCTTT.